These T cell receptor beta chains were read from a single sample in a study of blood T cell repertoires in COVID-19. Profiled with immunoSEQ multiplex PCR; TCRdb holds only in-frame clones, not every one. The data show about 400,000 clones, with 75% to 90% seen just once and 7.1% held by the top ten. The specimen sequenced was peripheral blood. The receptor source for this set is an older woman with COVID-19, enrolled during active disease. Both conserved end residues are part of each CDR3. Fields, in order: clone size, D gene, CDR3 length, J gene, V gene, CDR3 DNA, CDR3 protein. A D gene is named only where the DNA matches it firmly. Size values are once, few and many counts, or a class for expanded clones, and some rows have none.

>NA|TRBD2|14|TRBJ2-1|TRBV19
TGTGCCAGTAGTGGGCTAGCGGGAAACAATGAGCAGTTCTTC
CASSGLAGNNEQFF
>NA|TRBD2|14|TRBJ2-1|TRBV7-2
TGTGCCAGCAGCTACGTAGCGGGGGGAAATGAGCAGTTCTTC
CASSYVAGGNEQFF
>NA|NA|15|TRBJ2-5|TRBV7-2
TGTGCCAGCAGCCCTAGTTTTCCCCAAAGAGAGACCCAGTACTTC
CASSPSFPQRETQYF
>NA|NA|14|TRBJ1-1|TRBV6-2/TRBV6-3
TGTGCCAGCAGTTACCTAGTGGGGCCCACTGAAGCTTTCTTT
CASSYLVGPTEAFF
>NA|NA|14|TRBJ2-5|TRBV7-3
TGTGCCAGCAGCTTAACAGGGAGTGGGGAGACCCAGTACTTC
CASSLTGSGETQYF
>once|NA|18|TRBJ2-3|TRBV7-8
TGTGCCAGCACTAAACAACTGGGGGGAGTGGCTGGGACAGATACGCAGTATTTT
CASTKQLGGVAGTDTQYF
>NA|NA|12|TRBJ2-7|TRBV6-6
TGTGCCAGCAGCCCCCGCTCCTACGAGCAGTACTTC
CASSPRSYEQYF
>NA|NA|15|TRBJ2-2|TRBV7-2
TGTGCCAGCATCATAAGACTGACGGACACCGGGGAGCTGTTTTTT
CASIIRLTDTGELFF
>NA|TRBD2|17|TRBJ2-3|TRBV3-1/TRBV3-2
TGTGCCAGCAGCCAAGGAAGGACTAGCGGGGGCCCGGATACGCAGTATTTT
CASSQGRTSGGPDTQYF
>NA|NA|13|TRBJ2-3|TRBV29-1
TGCAGCGTTGGTGGGGGGACCACAGATACGCAGTATTTT
CSVGGGTTDTQYF
>NA|NA|12|TRBJ1-1|TRBV4-2
TGTGCCAGCAGCCAAAGACATTCTGAAGCTTTCTTT
CASSQRHSEAFF
>NA|TRBD1|13|TRBJ2-7|TRBV2
TGTGCCAGCAGCAGGGACAGTTCCTACGAGCAGTACTTC
CASSRDSSYEQYF
>NA|TRBD1|14|TRBJ1-2|TRBV5-1
TGCGCCAGCAGCACGGGACAGGGAGACTATGGCTACACCTTC
CASSTGQGDYGYTF
>NA|NA|16|TRBJ1-2|TRBV12-5
TGTGCTAGTGGTTTGGTACTTGTTCGGGGGGTTCATGGCTACACCTTC
CASGLVLVRGVHGYTF
>NA|NA|12|TRBJ1-2|TRBV5-1
TGCGCCAGCAGCACAGTAAACTATGGCTACACCTTC
CASSTVNYGYTF
>NA|TRBD1|17|TRBJ1-1|TRBV6-2/TRBV6-3
TGTGCCAGCAGTTACTTACGGACAGGGGTCTCCGGCACTGAAGCTTTCTTT
CASSYLRTGVSGTEAFF
>NA|NA|15|TRBJ1-2|TRBV6-5
TGTGCCAGCAGTTACTCGATGTCCGGGGGGAACGGCTACACCTTC
CASSYSMSGGNGYTF
>NA|TRBD1|15|TRBJ1-6|TRBV2
TGTGCCAGCAGTAGGGACAGCCTCTATAATTCACCCCTCCACTTT
CASSRDSLYNSPLHF
>NA|NA|16|TRBJ2-7|TRBV9
TGTGCCAGCAGCGCGCGGGGTGATAGCGGCTCCTACGAGCAGTACTTC
CASSARGDSGSYEQYF
>NA|NA|19|TRBJ2-5|TRBV7-9
TGTGCCAGCAGCTCCCCCCAGACTTTCCCCAGGGTTTTACAGGAGACCCAGTACTTC
CASSSPQTFPRVLQETQYF
>NA|TRBD2|17|TRBJ2-5|TRBV30
TGTGCCTGGAGTGTGGGACTAGCGACTGGGGTAGTAGAGACCCAGTACTTC
CAWSVGLATGVVETQYF
>once|NA|14|TRBJ1-2|TRBV19
TGTGCCAGTAGTAAACCCCAGGCCGAGCCGGGCTACACCTTC
CASSKPQAEPGYTF
>NA|NA|15|TRBJ1-6|TRBV7-3
TGTGCCAGCAGCCTTCGTCCGGGGATGGATTCACCCCTCCACTTT
CASSLRPGMDSPLHF
>NA|NA|12|TRBJ2-2|TRBV27
TGTGCCAGTGAGACGAACACCGGGGAGCTGTTTTTT
CASETNTGELFF
>NA|NA|16|TRBJ1-2|TRBV5-1
TGCGCCAGCAGCCCGGGACTTCAAACAGTAGGCTATGGCTACACCTTC
CASSPGLQTVGYGYTF
>NA|NA|10|TRBJ1-4|TRBV19
TGTGCCAGTAGCGAGGGCCGCCTGTTTTTT
CASSEGRLFF
>once|NA|16|TRBJ2-3|TRBV10-1
TGCGCCAGCAGTGGGGTTGGGGCTACATCCACAGATACGCAGTATTTT
CASSGVGATSTDTQYF
>NA|TRBD1|15|TRBJ2-7|TRBV5-4
TGTGCCAGCAGCTCCCCCGGGACAGGGTCTCGGGAGCAGTACTTC
CASSSPGTGSREQYF
>NA|NA|18|TRBJ2-2|TRBV5-4
TGTGCCAGCACCGGCTGGGGTTTCGGAAAGGGGGGGACCGGGGAGCTGTTTTTT
CASTGWGFGKGGTGELFF
>NA|TRBD1|14|TRBJ1-4|TRBV27
TGTGCCAGCAGCCCCGGACAGGGTATAGGAAAACTGTTTTTT
CASSPGQGIGKLFF
>NA|TRBD2|14|TRBJ2-5|TRBV18
TGTGCCAGCTCATCCCCCGGGGGGCAAGAGACCCAGTACTTC
CASSSPGGQETQYF
>NA|TRBD1|15|TRBJ1-2|TRBV6-5
TGTGCCAGCAGTTACGAAAGACAGGGACACTATGGCTACACCTTC
CASSYERQGHYGYTF
>NA|NA|11|TRBJ2-5|TRBV19
TGTGCCAGTAGTTTCAAAGAGACCCAGTACTTC
CASSFKETQYF
>NA|TRBD2|15|TRBJ2-1|TRBV7-9
TGTGCCAGCAGCTCTAGCGGGGGGAGGGGCAATGAGCAGTTCTTC
CASSSSGGRGNEQFF
>NA|TRBD2|15|TRBJ2-1|TRBV5-4
TGTGCCAGCGAGGCTAGCGGGGCGGTCTACAATGAGCAGTTCTTC
CASEASGAVYNEQFF
>NA|TRBD1|15|TRBJ1-2|TRBV24-1
TGTGCCACCAGTGGGGACAGCGAGCCTGGCTATGGCTACACCTTC
CATSGDSEPGYGYTF
>NA|TRBD1|14|TRBJ1-5|TRBV4-2
TGTGCCAGCAGCCAAGAGAGGCAGGGGGTGCCCCAGCATTTT
CASSQERQGVPQHF
>NA|TRBD1|15|TRBJ1-6|TRBV3-1/TRBV3-2
TGTGCCAGCAGCTGGGGACAGGGTAATAATTCACCCCTCCACTTT
CASSWGQGNNSPLHF
>NA|NA|14|TRBJ2-5|TRBV9
TGTGCCAGCAGCGTAGCGGGGAGCCAAGAGACCCAGTACTTC
CASSVAGSQETQYF
>NA|NA|13|TRBJ1-2|TRBV29-1
TGCAGCGTTGAGGAGACGTCTAACTATGGCTACACCTTC
CSVEETSNYGYTF
>NA|NA|16|TRBJ2-1|TRBV4-3
TGCGCCAGCAGCCAAGTGGGCGGGTTACGGGACAATGAGCAGTTCTTC
CASSQVGGLRDNEQFF
>NA|NA|19|TRBJ1-4|TRBV4-1
TGCGCCAGCAGCCAAAAGCGGTCCAGGAGTATCGCAACTAATGAAAAACTGTTTTTT
CASSQKRSRSIATNEKLFF
>NA|NA|13|TRBJ2-3|TRBV30
TGTGCCTGGAGTGACCTAGACACAGATACGCAGTATTTT
CAWSDLDTDTQYF
>once|TRBD2|15|TRBJ2-7|TRBV27
TGTGCCAGCAGACTAGCGGGGGGTTTCTCCTACGAGCAGTACTTC
CASRLAGGFSYEQYF
>NA|NA|14|TRBJ2-2|TRBV27
TGTGCCAGCAGTTTTCTACAGAGCACCGGGGAGCTGTTTTTT
CASSFLQSTGELFF
>NA|TRBD1|15|TRBJ1-4|TRBV5-1
TGCGCCAGCGCGGGCGCAGGGGGTCATAATGAAAAACTGTTTTTT
CASAGAGGHNEKLFF